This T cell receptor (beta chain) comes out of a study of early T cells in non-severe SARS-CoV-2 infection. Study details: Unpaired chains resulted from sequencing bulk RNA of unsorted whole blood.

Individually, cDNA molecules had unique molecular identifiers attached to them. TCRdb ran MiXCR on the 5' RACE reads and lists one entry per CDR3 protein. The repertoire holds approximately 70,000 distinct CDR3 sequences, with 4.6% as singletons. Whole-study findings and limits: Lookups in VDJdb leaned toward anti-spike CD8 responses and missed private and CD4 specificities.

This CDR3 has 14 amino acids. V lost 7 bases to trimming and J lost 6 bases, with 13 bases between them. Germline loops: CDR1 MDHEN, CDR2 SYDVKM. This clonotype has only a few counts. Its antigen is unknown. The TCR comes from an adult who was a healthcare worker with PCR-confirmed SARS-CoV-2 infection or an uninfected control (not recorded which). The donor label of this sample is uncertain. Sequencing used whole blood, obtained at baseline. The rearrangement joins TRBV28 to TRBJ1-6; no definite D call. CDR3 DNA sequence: TGTGCCAGCACCGGGCCTGGGAGTAATTCACCCCTCCACTTT. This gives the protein CASTGPGSNSPLHF. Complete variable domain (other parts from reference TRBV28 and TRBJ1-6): DVKVTQSSRYLVKRTGEKVFLECVQDMDHENMFWYRQDPGLGLRLIYFSYDVKMKEKGDIPEGYSVSREKKERFSLILESASTNQTSMYLCASTGPGSNSPLHFGNGTRLTVT.